A single sample is the source of the 26 T cell receptor beta chains below, sequenced in a study of cytomegalovirus exposure and HLA in healthy donors (dated by TCRdb to 2017 to 2019). The protocol used for the library was the immunoSEQ multiplex PCR assay. A mixture of 60 forward primers for TCR Vbeta segments and 13 reverse primers for TCR Jbeta segments was used in the multiplex PCR. The table was pulled from immuneACCESS by TCRdb, which kept in-frame rearrangements only. Such tables lose some clones; where checked, under half of the loss comes from unresolved V genes, and the rest has no known cause. Here the sample has approximately 100,000 clones; 60% to 85% occur a single time. Around 9.3% of the sample is taken by the ten largest. The sequencing sample was made of PBMCs. The receptors derive from a man in his fifties in good health and CMV-seronegative.

This clone was picked up a small number of times. This chain joins TRBV2 and TRBJ2-4; D is possibly TRBD2 (5 bases). CDR1 is SNHLY and CDR2 is FYNNEI in the germline V gene. This CDR3 spans 14 amino acids. V shed 7 bases and J shed 6 bases, with 16 bases lying between them. CDR3: CASTGGPNLNIQYF. CDR3 coding DNA: TGTGCCAGCACAGGCGGGCCAAATTTAAACATTCAGTACTTC.

This clone was found a few times. V usage is TRBV6-1 and J usage is TRBJ2-3; D is perhaps TRBD1 (7 bases). V lost 4 bases to trimming and J lost 0 bases, with 11 bases between them. The CDR3 is 15 amino acids. Germline V CDR1 and CDR2: MNHNS, SASEGT. CDR3 sequence reads: CASSVEGASTDTQYF. For the CDR3, the DNA is TGTGCCAGCAGTGTGGAGGGGGCTAGCACAGATACGCAGTATTTT.

The CDR3 coding sequence is TGTGCCAGCAGCGTCGGCCTAGCGGGAGATACGCAGTATTTT. Amino acid sequence: CASSVGLAGDTQYF. The J gene is TRBJ2-3, the V gene TRBV9; 8 bases are a match to TRBD2. The CDR3 totals 14 residues. The ends lost 2 bases at V and 5 bases at J; junction bases unmatched: 4. The germline CDR1 and CDR2 sequences are SGDLS and YYNGEE.

This clone showed up just a few times. This chain links TRBV30 with TRBJ1-1, with 7 bases identical to TRBD1. Germline V CDR1 and CDR2: GTSNPN, SVGIG (reference sequence). CDR3 length: 12 amino acids. Trimming at V came to 4 bases and at J to 5 bases, leaving 4 bases not matched to a gene. The CDR3 DNA follows: TGTGCCTGGAACAGGGGACAGACTGAAGCTTTCTTT. It is translated as CAWNRGQTEAFF.

This clone was seen just once. The DNA for the CDR3 is TGTGCCATAAAGGGGCTGTACAATGAGCAGTTCTTC. Its protein product is CAIKGLYNEQFF. V gene TRBV10-3 combines with J gene TRBJ2-1, with D tentatively TRBD1 (5 bases). This CDR3 has 12 residues. Germline-derived CDR1 and CDR2 are ENHRY and SYGVKD. V lost 9 bases and J lost 4, with 10 bases in between.

The chain is built from TRBV4-1 and TRBJ2-7; D gene unclear. The germline gives CDR1 MGHRA, CDR2 YSYEKL. V was cut by 4 bases and J by 6 bases, with 16 bases left in between. This CDR3 comprises 14 residues. The CDR3 protein is CASSRKEASAEQYF. CDR3 sequence (DNA): TGCGCCAGCAGCCGGAAAGAGGCGTCGGCCGAGCAGTACTTC.

This clone was counted only a few times. The chain joins TRBV5-4 to TRBJ1-1, with 9 bases aligning to TRBD1. After removal of 3 bases from V and 6 bases from J, the junction contained 3 bases not matched to a gene. The CDR3 runs to 13 residues. Germline-derived CDR1 and CDR2 are SGHNT and YYREEE (reference sequence). Here the CDR3 DNA reads TGTGCCAGCAGCTCGACAGGGGGGGCTGAAGCTTTCTTT. Amino acids: CASSSTGGAEAFF.

The chain joins TRBV9 to TRBJ2-3; D gene uncertain. The CDR3 runs to 16 residues. Germline CDR1 SGDLS, CDR2 YYNGEE. V lost 0 bases to trimming and J lost 2 bases, with 13 bases between them. The CDR3 DNA sequence: TGTGCCAGCAGCGTAGTTAGCACCCGTAACACAGATACGCAGTATTTT. Its protein is CASSVVSTRNTDTQYF. The full variable domain, its missing parts supplied by reference TRBV9 and TRBJ2-3, is DSGVTQTPKHLITATGQRVTLRCSPRSGDLSVYWYQQSLDQGLQFLIQYYNGEERAKGNILERFSAQQFPDLHSELNLSSLELGDSALYFCASSVVSTRNTDTQYFGPGTRLTVL.

This clone was counted once. The chain recombines TRBV21-1 with TRBJ2-3; TRBD2 was called by the table and not checked on the DNA. TRBV21-1 is tagged as a pseudogene. The CDR3 sequence is 17 residues long. CDR3 residues: CASSKEGETLGTDTQYF. The CDR3, as DNA: TGTGCCAGCAGCAAAGAGGGAGAGACCCTCGGTACAGATACGCAGTATTTT.

The chain couples TRBV28 to TRBJ2-7; the D gene is possibly TRBD2 (5 bases). From germline, CDR1 is MDHEN and CDR2 SYDVKM. Trimming took off 3 bases at V and 4 bases at J, with 7 bases between the two ends. CDR3 size: 12 residues. The CDR3, as DNA: TGTGCCAGCAGTTTCGAGGGATACGAGCAGTACTTC. Residues: CASSFEGYEQYF.

The rearrangement joins TRBV30 to TRBJ1-2; 7 nucleotides line up with TRBD1. CDR1 is GTSNPN, CDR2 SVGIG, per germline (reference sequence). The CDR3 loop spans 12 amino acids. J gave up 9 bases and V 7 bases, and 11 bases lay outside the gene matches. The CDR3 nucleotides read TGTGCCTCAGACAGGGAAAGTAACCGCTACACCTTC. Translation gives CASDRESNRYTF.

The V call is TRBV27, the J call TRBJ2-2, with D tentatively TRBD2 (6 bases). The CDR3 is made up of 14 amino acids. V lost 2 bases to trimming and J lost 5 bases, with 9 bases between them. The germline V gene has CDR1 MNHEY and CDR2 SMNVEV (reference sequence). CDR3 DNA sequence: TGTGCCAGCAGTTTAGCAGGAGGGACCGGGGAGCTGTTTTTT. This sequence encodes CASSLAGGTGELFF.

This sequence joins TRBV5-1 and TRBJ2-2, with D possibly being TRBD1 (6 bases). Deletions cut 5 bases from V and 1 base from J, with 12 bases between. Germline CDR1 is SGHRS and CDR2 is YFSETQ. This CDR3 is built from 15 residues. In nucleotides, the CDR3 is TGCGCCAGCAGTCAGGGACACTGGAACACCGGGGAGCTGTTTTTT. Translating gives CASSQGHWNTGELFF.

The CDR3 nucleotides are TGTGCCAGCAGCGGAACGACTAGCGGGTACACCGGGGAGCTGTTTTTT. Its protein is CASSGTTSGYTGELFF. The chain uses TRBV9 and TRBJ2-2; 10 bases map to TRBD2. Germline CDR1 is SGDLS and CDR2 is YYNGEE. This CDR3 spans 16 amino acids. V lost 3 bases and J lost 3; bases outside the gene matches: 5.

The gene calls are TRBV10-3 and TRBJ1-5; possible D gene TRBD1, 5 bases. The CDR3 is made up of 15 amino acids. CDR1 is ENHRY and CDR2 is SYGVKD in the germline V gene. V was cut by 3 bases and J by 7 bases, with 16 bases left in between. CDR3 sequence: CAISEWQGAKQPQHF. The CDR3 nucleotides read TGTGCCATCAGTGAATGGCAGGGTGCGAAGCAGCCCCAGCATTTT.

This clone occurred a few times. The same CDR3 can be traced to other DNA sequences in this sample. The CDR3 nucleotides are TGCGCCAGCAGCCTAAGACAGGTGAACACTGAAGCTTTCTTT. Its translation: CASSLRQVNTEAFF. The chain recombines TRBV5-1 with TRBJ1-1; perhaps TRBD1 as D (6 bases). This CDR3 has 14 amino acids. Germline CDR1 reads SGHRS; CDR2 reads YFSETQ. V was shortened by 4 bases and J by 0 bases, with 10 bases between the two germline ends.

The rearrangement links TRBV7-8 to TRBJ2-7; D is uncertain. Germline V CDR1 and CDR2: SGHVS, FQNEAQ. Trimming cost V 1 base and J 4 bases, with 5 bases left between them. This CDR3 has 12 residues. The CDR3 DNA follows: TGTGCCAGCAGCTTAGTACAGTACGAGCAGTACTTC. It yields the protein CASSLVQYEQYF. The full variable domain, rest sourced from reference TRBV7-8 and TRBJ2-7, is GAGVSQSPRYKVAKRGQDVALRCDPISGHVSLFWYQQALGQGPEFLTYFQNEAQLDKSGLPSDRFFAERPEGSVSTLKIQRTQQEDSAVYLCASSLVQYEQYFGPGTRLTVT.

With regard to this clone: The junction shows a germline mismatch at one end, possibly a read error. The sample holds other DNA sequences that translate to the same CDR3. V gene TRBV10-2 combines with J gene TRBJ1-6, with a weak D call TRBD1 (6 bases). Germline CDR1 and CDR2: WSHSY and SAAADI. CDR3 size: 14 residues. The CDR3 sequence is CATPRGPHNSPLHF. Here the CDR3 DNA reads TGCGCCACCCCCAGGGGACCCCATAACTCACCCCTCCACTTT.

DNA of the CDR3: TGTGCCAGCTCACCACCTGGGACTAGCGGGCGATACGAGCAGTACTTC. As protein: CASSPPGTSGRYEQYF. This chain uses TRBV18 with TRBJ2-7, with 12 bases lining up with TRBD2. V shed 0 bases and J 4 bases; nucleotides not matched to a gene: 4. CDR3 size: 16 residues. Germline V gene lookup returns CDR1 KGHSH and CDR2 LQKENI.

V and J are TRBV5-4 and TRBJ2-2; the D is unclear. Germline CDR1 SGHNT, CDR2 YYREEE (reference sequence). The CDR3 runs 12 residues. With 4 bases removed from V and 4 bases from J, the gap between germline ends came to 5 bases. CDR3 sequence reads: CASSPITGELFF. CDR3 DNA sequence: TGTGCCAGCAGCCCCATCACCGGGGAGCTGTTTTTT. Full variable domain (missing parts from reference TRBV5-4 and TRBJ2-2): ETGVTQSPTHLIKTRGQQVTLRCSSQSGHNTVSWYQQALGQGPQFIFQYYREEENGRGNFPPRFSGLQFPNYSSELNVNALELDDSALYLCASSPITGELFFGEGSRLTVL.

V is TRBV7-2 and J is TRBJ1-5; 9 positions match TRBD1. There are 17 residues in the CDR3. Losses at the gene ends were 5 bases for V and 1 base for J; bases not matched to a gene: 9. Germline V gene lookup returns CDR1 SGHTA and CDR2 FQGNSA. Written as DNA, the CDR3 is TGTGCCAGCAGCCTCGGGACAGGGTTACGGAGCAATCAGCCCCAGCATTTT. This encodes CASSLGTGLRSNQPQHF.

The rearrangement joins TRBV7-9 to TRBJ2-7, with D tentatively TRBD1 (5 bases). Germline assignment: CDR1 SEHNR and CDR2 FQNEAQ (reference sequence). This CDR3 spans 15 amino acids. The V end lost 2 bases, the J end lost 6 bases, and 17 bases lay between the germline ends. The CDR3 sequence is CASSLSIQGVIEQYF. In nucleotides, the CDR3 is TGTGCCAGCAGCTTAAGTATTCAGGGCGTGATCGAGCAGTACTTC.

The chain has TRBV29-1 and TRBJ2-5, with D uncertain. Germline CDR1 reads SQVTM; CDR2 reads ANQGSEA. The CDR3 loop spans 13 amino acids. Trimming removed 6 bases at V and 7 bases at J, with 18 bases between. The DNA of the CDR3 is TGCAGCGTGATTACCGGGTCCCCAAGGACCCAGTACTTC. Protein: CSVITGSPRTQYF.

In the case of this clone: This CDR3 is also generated by other DNA sequences in the sample. The rearrangement uses TRBV19 and TRBJ2-5, with D possibly matching TRBD2 (6 bases). V lost 5 bases and J 5 bases, leaving 6 bases between the germline ends. This CDR3 has 11 residues. The germline V gene has CDR1 LNHDA and CDR2 SQIVND (reference sequence). CDR3 bases: TGTGCCAGTAGTGGGAGGGAGACCCAGTACTTC. Translating it yields CASSGRETQYF. Complete variable domain (other parts from reference TRBV19 and TRBJ2-5): DGGITQSPKYLFRKEGQNVTLSCEQNLNHDAMYWYRQDPGQGLRLIYYSQIVNDFQKGDIAEGYSVSREKKESFPLTVTSAQKNPTAFYLCASSGRETQYFGPGTRLLVL.

The chain is built from TRBV19 and TRBJ2-2, with TRBD1 as a possible D gene (5 bases). CDR1 is LNHDA, CDR2 SQIVND, per germline (reference sequence). V shed 0 bases and J shed 0 bases, with 26 bases lying between them. The CDR3 sequence is 22 residues long. The CDR3 nucleotides read TGTGCCAGTAGTATAGATCGAGCGTACGGCAGGGCAGAACCATCGAACACCGGGGAGCTGTTTTTT. It translates to CASSIDRAYGRAEPSNTGELFF. Filled out from reference TRBV19 and TRBJ2-2, the complete variable domain reads DGGITQSPKYLFRKEGQNVTLSCEQNLNHDAMYWYRQDPGQGLRLIYYSQIVNDFQKGDIAEGYSVSREKKESFPLTVTSAQKNPTAFYLCASSIDRAYGRAEPSNTGELFFGEGSRLTVL.

This clone came up a few times. This chain joins TRBV10-3 and TRBJ2-5; 8 bases align to TRBD2. The CDR3 is 13 amino acids. V trimming: 7 bases; J trimming: 5 bases; junction bases outside the gene matches: 6. Germline CDR1 reads ENHRY; CDR2 reads SYGVKD. The CDR3 here is CAIKTSGTETQYF. The CDR3 region has the DNA TGTGCCATCAAAACTAGCGGCACGGAGACCCAGTACTTC.